This T cell receptor beta chain was profiled in a study of blood T cell repertoires in COVID-19. Per germline, CDR1 LGHDT and CDR2 YNNKEL (reference sequence). This CDR3 spans 11 amino acids. Trimming removed 4 bases from V and 8 bases from J, with 8 bases in between. Authors' data handling: It was from reference gene primer amplification that nucleated cell counts were estimated. Only in-frame clones appear in the TCRdb table, and some are missing; sequencing was by immunoSEQ multiplex PCR. D and trimming were read from the DNA, whereas the V and J calls and clone size are those reported in that table. This table has about 58,000 clones, about 85% appearing once. This clone was observed once.

The V gene is TRBV3-1 (or the pseudogene TRBV3-2), the J gene TRBJ1-2, with D unclear. What was sequenced was peripheral blood. This receptor was taken from a woman between 65 and 79 years old with active COVID-19. CDR3 bases: TGTGCCAGCAGCCTAAGCGGGGGCTACACCTTC. As protein: CASSLSGGYTF.